This T cell receptor (beta chain) derives from a study of response to subunit inactivated influenza vaccine. Germline V gives CDR1 SNHLY, CDR2 FYNNEI. Trimming stripped 3 bases from V and 0 bases from J, with 6 bases between. This CDR3 spans 14 amino acids. TCRdb passed the RT-PCR reads through MiXCR, listing each CDR3 protein once. The sample holds around 580,000 distinct CDR3 sequences, about 15% seen once. Study-wide results and limits: The authors offered the suggestion that each seasonal influenza vaccination recruits few new T cells.

A few counts support this clonotype. Its antigen is unknown. This clonotype originated in a man in his fifties who received an inactivated influenza vaccine. This rearrangement joins TRBV2 to TRBJ1-5; D remains ambiguous. Specimen: PBMCs from blood, collected roughly 12 days after vaccination. The DNA of the CDR3 is TGTGCCAGCAGTGAGGGTTATAGCAATCAGCCCCAGCATTTT. It specifies CASSEGYSNQPQHF.